This note documents a single T cell receptor (beta chain) sequence. This PCR relied on a set of 60 Vbeta primers and 13 Jbeta primers. This table comes from immunoSEQ multiplex PCR, and its TCRdb copy is limited to in-frame clones, with some not included. In the table there are about 130,000 clones, about 78% of which are singletons. V lost 6 bases and J 5 bases, leaving 11 bases between the germline ends. Germline V gene sequence: CDR1 MNHNS, CDR2 SASEGT. The CDR3 consists of 12 residues. This sample was included in a study of cytomegalovirus exposure and HLA in healthy donors. The V call is TRBV6-1, the J call TRBJ2-7; the D gene is possibly TRBD1 (5 bases). The TCR comes from a female donor in good health and CMV-seronegative. The sequencing sample was made of PBMCs. CDR3 region: CASSRQGNEQYF. The DNA of the CDR3 is TGTGCCAGCAGCAGGCAGGGAAACGAGCAGTACTTC.